A single T cell receptor (beta chain) is shown here with its context. This specimen includes other DNA sequences encoding the same CDR3. The CDR3 is 13 residues long. In germline, CDR1 is MGHRA, CDR2 YSYEKL. V was clipped by 1 base and J by 5 bases, with 8 bases between them. This entry is derived from a study of blood T cell repertoires in COVID-19. Study-level background: From the United States, Italy and Spain came samples of acute and convalescent COVID-19.

Produced via immunoSEQ multiplex PCR; TCRdb's table is partial and in-frame only. The profile covers about 380,000 clones, with about 90% appearing a single time and approximately 1.2% taken by the ten largest. Sequences were obtained from PBMCs or T cells enriched from blood (not recorded which). The chain couples TRBV4-1 to TRBJ2-5; D remains unclear. This receptor was taken from a man aged 25 to 40 who had recovered from COVID-19. The CDR3 is CASSQAGEETQYF. CDR3 DNA sequence: TGCGCCAGCAGCCAAGCGGGTGAGGAGACCCAGTACTTC.